Given below is one T cell receptor beta chain in context. This record comes from a study of blood T cell repertoires in COVID-19. On the study more broadly: The samples span acute and convalescent COVID-19 from the United States, Italy and Spain. Sample material is recorded as cDNA or gDNA derived from T cells, B-cell-depleted T cells, or PBMCs.

In the study's own analysis: Amplifying reference gene primers gave estimates of nucleated cell counts. Method: immunoSEQ multiplex PCR; TCRdb's copy keeps in-frame clones and lacks some. V and J calls and clone size are given by that table; D and trimming were obtained from the DNA. The sample holds around 80,000 clones; roughly four fifths are singletons and the top ten take 8.5% to 10%. This CDR3 is 18 amino acids long. The germline CDR1 and CDR2 sequences are LGHDT and YNNKEL (reference sequence). With 1 base clipped from V and 2 bases from J, the junction kept 8 bases outside the gene matches. This rearrangement joins TRBV3-1 (or the pseudogene TRBV3-2) to TRBJ2-7; 13 positions match TRBD2. The receptor was derived from a human donor in a cohort sampled during active COVID-19. The material sequenced was peripheral blood. As DNA, the CDR3 is TGTGCCAGCAGCCAAGGGCACCGGACTAGCGGGGGCCCCTACGAGCAGTACTTC. Translation gives CASSQGHRTSGGPYEQYF.